This T cell receptor (beta chain) was profiled in a study of blood T cell repertoires in COVID-19. With 1 base clipped from V and 6 bases from J, the junction kept 1 base outside the gene matches. CDR3 length equals 14 residues. Germline CDR1 LGHNT, CDR2 FRNRAP. This clone was counted between two and nine times. Sequencing was performed with immunoSEQ multiplex PCR; in TCRdb, only in-frame clones are kept and a portion is missing. The data show about 53,000 clones, with more than 80% seen just once and 2.5% to 3% held by the top ten. The sequence was obtained from an elderly man with acute or convalescent COVID-19. Material: peripheral blood. The V call is TRBV12-5, the J call TRBJ2-1; the match to TRBD1 covers 9 bases. CDR3 coding DNA: TGTGCTAGTGGTTTGGGACAGGGGGGCAATGAGCAGTTCTTC. Translating it yields CASGLGQGGNEQFF.